These T cell receptor beta chains were read from a single sample in a study of cytomegalovirus exposure and HLA in healthy donors. Only in-frame clones appear in the TCRdb table, and some are missing; sequencing was by immunoSEQ multiplex PCR. The data hold 180,000 or so clones, with around 76% observed a single time. The sample was PBMCs. The source is a man aged 35-49 years in good health and CMV-seronegative. Each CDR3 is given with its conserved first and last residue. A D gene is named only where the DNA matches it firmly. The size entry is marked missing in some rows and otherwise reads once, few, many or a size class.

v_gene: TRBV27
d_gene: TRBD1
j_gene: TRBJ1-1
len: 13
abundance: few
CDR3nt: TGTGCCACCTGGGCGATGGGACAGTGGGTAGCTTTCTTT
CDR3aa: CATWAMGQWVAFF

v_gene: TRBV6-5
d_gene: TRBD1
j_gene: TRBJ1-4
len: 14
abundance: -
CDR3nt: TGTGCCAGCAGCCCCGAGTCAGGGGGCGAAAAACTGTTTTTT
CDR3aa: CASSPESGGEKLFF

v_gene: TRBV4-2
d_gene: -
j_gene: TRBJ1-1
len: 15
abundance: -
CDR3nt: TGTGCCAGCAGCCAAGCAAGGGGGAGGGGCGCTGAAGCTTTCTTT
CDR3aa: CASSQARGRGAEAFF

v_gene: TRBV4-2
d_gene: -
j_gene: TRBJ2-7
len: 15
abundance: -
CDR3nt: TGTGCCAGCAGCCAAGACCCGGGCCAGGGTTACGAGCAGTACTTC
CDR3aa: CASSQDPGQGYEQYF

v_gene: TRBV7-9
d_gene: -
j_gene: TRBJ1-1
len: 13
abundance: -
CDR3nt: TGTGCCAGCAGCCCGGCGGTGAACACTGAAGCTTTCTTT
CDR3aa: CASSPAVNTEAFF

v_gene: TRBV6-1
d_gene: TRBD1
j_gene: TRBJ1-1
len: 14
abundance: -
CDR3nt: TGTGCCAGCAGTGAGACAGGGAGGAACACTGAAGCTTTCTTT
CDR3aa: CASSETGRNTEAFF

v_gene: TRBV30
d_gene: -
j_gene: TRBJ1-4
len: 15
abundance: -
CDR3nt: TGTGCCTGGAGTAGGCGGGGGACAACTAATGAAAAACTGTTTTTT
CDR3aa: CAWSRRGTTNEKLFF

v_gene: TRBV9
d_gene: -
j_gene: TRBJ2-3
len: 15
abundance: -
CDR3nt: TGTGCCAGCAGCGTCACAGGGTTTGGGGCAGATACGCAGTATTTT
CDR3aa: CASSVTGFGADTQYF

v_gene: TRBV7-3
d_gene: -
j_gene: TRBJ1-1
len: 15
abundance: -
CDR3nt: TGTGCCAGCAGCTTAATTAGCGGGGGGCTCACTGAAGCTTTCTTT
CDR3aa: CASSLISGGLTEAFF

v_gene: TRBV29-1
d_gene: -
j_gene: TRBJ2-1
len: 12
abundance: -
CDR3nt: TGCAGCGTCGTGATGAGCTCGGGTGAGCAGTTCTTC
CDR3aa: CSVVMSSGEQFF

v_gene: TRBV19
d_gene: -
j_gene: TRBJ2-7
len: 15
abundance: once
CDR3nt: TGTGCCAGTAGTATTTGGACAGCGAACAGCTACGAGCAGTACTTC
CDR3aa: CASSIWTANSYEQYF

v_gene: TRBV6-5
d_gene: -
j_gene: TRBJ2-2
len: 12
abundance: -
CDR3nt: TGTGCCAGCGGTTCCTATACCGGGGAGCTGTTTTTT
CDR3aa: CASGSYTGELFF

v_gene: TRBV11-3
d_gene: -
j_gene: TRBJ1-1
len: 14
abundance: few
CDR3nt: TGTGCCAGCAGTCGCAGCACAGGGAACACTGAAGCTTTCTTT
CDR3aa: CASSRSTGNTEAFF

v_gene: TRBV5-1
d_gene: -
j_gene: TRBJ2-1
len: 15
abundance: once
CDR3nt: TGCGCCAGCAGCTGGACCGCCTTCAGGAGGAATGAGCAGTTCTTC
CDR3aa: CASSWTAFRRNEQFF

v_gene: TRBV7-2
d_gene: -
j_gene: TRBJ1-2
len: 12
abundance: -
CDR3nt: TGTGCCAGCAGCTCATACAGAGGGGGCTACACCTTC
CDR3aa: CASSSYRGGYTF

v_gene: TRBV2
d_gene: TRBD2
j_gene: TRBJ2-7
len: 15
abundance: -
CDR3nt: TGTGCCAGCAGGGGGGGGAGCGGGAGTTGGCACGAGCAGTACTTC
CDR3aa: CASRGGSGSWHEQYF

v_gene: TRBV4-1
d_gene: TRBD1
j_gene: TRBJ2-2
len: 16
abundance: -
CDR3nt: TGCGCCAGCAGCCCCCTGGACAGGACGAACACCGGGGAGCTGTTTTTT
CDR3aa: CASSPLDRTNTGELFF

v_gene: TRBV28
d_gene: -
j_gene: TRBJ1-3
len: 15
abundance: -
CDR3nt: TGTGCCAGCAGTTTGTCAGGGAACTCTGGAAACACCATATATTTT
CDR3aa: CASSLSGNSGNTIYF

v_gene: TRBV14
d_gene: -
j_gene: TRBJ1-3
len: 15
abundance: -
CDR3nt: TGTGCCAGCAGCTCACACGCAGTCTCTGGAAACACCATATATTTT
CDR3aa: CASSSHAVSGNTIYF

v_gene: TRBV6-1
d_gene: -
j_gene: TRBJ2-5
len: 13
abundance: -
CDR3nt: TGTGCCAGCAGCCCGGGTTTGAAAGAGACCCAGTACTTC
CDR3aa: CASSPGLKETQYF

v_gene: TRBV7-6
d_gene: TRBD1
j_gene: TRBJ2-1
len: 16
abundance: once
CDR3nt: TGTGCCAGCAGCCCTTTAGGACAGGGGAGATACAATGAGCAGTTCTTC
CDR3aa: CASSPLGQGRYNEQFF

v_gene: TRBV10-3
d_gene: -
j_gene: TRBJ2-7
len: 12
abundance: -
CDR3nt: TGTGCCATCAGTGGGCAGTCCTACGAGCAGTACTTC
CDR3aa: CAISGQSYEQYF

v_gene: TRBV12-2
d_gene: -
j_gene: TRBJ2-1
len: 15
abundance: -
CDR3nt: TGTGCAAGTCGCCCGAGCAGCGGGAGAGGGGGTGAGCAGTTCTTC
CDR3aa: CASRPSSGRGGEQFF

v_gene: TRBV4-1
d_gene: -
j_gene: TRBJ2-7
len: 15
abundance: -
CDR3nt: TGCGCCAGCAGCCAAGTCCCCGACGCGGTCCACGAGCAGTACTTC
CDR3aa: CASSQVPDAVHEQYF

v_gene: TRBV4-1
d_gene: -
j_gene: TRBJ2-7
len: 16
abundance: few
CDR3nt: TGCGCCAGCAGCCAAGAAATGAGGGGGTCAGGGTACGAGCAGTACTTC
CDR3aa: CASSQEMRGSGYEQYF

v_gene: TRBV27
d_gene: TRBD1
j_gene: TRBJ1-5
len: 16
abundance: -
CDR3nt: TGTGCCAGCAGCTCTCGAACAGGGGGCGTCAATCAGCCCCAGCATTTT
CDR3aa: CASSSRTGGVNQPQHF

v_gene: TRBV7-3
d_gene: -
j_gene: TRBJ2-5
len: 14
abundance: -
CDR3nt: TGTGCCAGCAGCTTAGCAGGCTCCAAAGAGACCCAGTACTTC
CDR3aa: CASSLAGSKETQYF

v_gene: TRBV5-1
d_gene: -
j_gene: TRBJ1-2
len: 16
abundance: -
CDR3nt: TGCGCCAGCAGCTTGGCCCAGACAGCTTCTAACTATGGCTACACCTTC
CDR3aa: CASSLAQTASNYGYTF

v_gene: TRBV29-1
d_gene: -
j_gene: TRBJ2-5
len: 12
abundance: -
CDR3nt: TGCAGCGGCAGGAAGGTCCAAGAGACCCAGTACTTC
CDR3aa: CSGRKVQETQYF

v_gene: TRBV2
d_gene: TRBD1
j_gene: TRBJ1-2
len: 15
abundance: -
CDR3nt: TGTGCCAGCACCCGGACAGGGATGGAGGGCTATGGCTACACCTTC
CDR3aa: CASTRTGMEGYGYTF

v_gene: TRBV21-1
d_gene: -
j_gene: TRBJ2-2
len: 15
abundance: few
CDR3nt: TGTGCCAGCAGCGTCCGAAACAGGAACACCGGGGAGCTGTTTTTT
CDR3aa: CASSVRNRNTGELFF

v_gene: TRBV4-3
d_gene: TRBD2
j_gene: TRBJ2-7
len: 15
abundance: -
CDR3nt: TGCGCCAGCAGCCAGGGACTAGCGGGAGGTTACGAGCAGTACTTC
CDR3aa: CASSQGLAGGYEQYF

v_gene: TRBV6-6
d_gene: -
j_gene: TRBJ1-1
len: 13
abundance: -
CDR3nt: TGTGCCAGCAGTTACCAAACGGGGACTGAAGCTTTCTTT
CDR3aa: CASSYQTGTEAFF

v_gene: TRBV29-1
d_gene: -
j_gene: TRBJ1-1
len: 15
abundance: -
CDR3nt: TGCAGCGTTGTGGGGGAGGGGGGCCACTACACTGAAGCTTTCTTT
CDR3aa: CSVVGEGGHYTEAFF

v_gene: TRBV28
d_gene: -
j_gene: TRBJ2-7
len: 12
abundance: -
CDR3nt: TGTGCCAGCAGTGAGTCAGGGCTCGAGCAGTACTTC
CDR3aa: CASSESGLEQYF

v_gene: TRBV5-4
d_gene: TRBD1
j_gene: TRBJ2-7
len: 15
abundance: -
CDR3nt: TGTGCCAGCAGCTTGCCCGACAGGGGGCTCTACGAGCAGTACTTC
CDR3aa: CASSLPDRGLYEQYF

v_gene: TRBV30
d_gene: TRBD1
j_gene: TRBJ1-2
len: 13
abundance: -
CDR3nt: TGTGCCTGGAAAGGACAGGGGTCCTATGGCTACACCTTC
CDR3aa: CAWKGQGSYGYTF

v_gene: TRBV7-2
d_gene: TRBD1
j_gene: TRBJ2-3
len: 14
abundance: -
CDR3nt: TGTGCCAGCAGCTTAGCGGGACAGACAGATACGCAGTATTTT
CDR3aa: CASSLAGQTDTQYF

v_gene: TRBV5-1
d_gene: -
j_gene: TRBJ1-4
len: 14
abundance: -
CDR3nt: TGCGCCAGCAGCTTGTCTGGGCTGGGTGAAAAACTGTTTTTT
CDR3aa: CASSLSGLGEKLFF

v_gene: TRBV21-1
d_gene: -
j_gene: TRBJ2-1
len: 16
abundance: -
CDR3nt: TGTGCCAGCAAGTCCATGGGGACTCTAAGGAGCAATGAGCAGTTCTTC
CDR3aa: CASKSMGTLRSNEQFF

v_gene: TRBV30
d_gene: -
j_gene: TRBJ2-5
len: 16
abundance: few
CDR3nt: TGTGCCTGGAGTGATATTGACGCAGGGGGGACGGAGACCCAGTACTTC
CDR3aa: CAWSDIDAGGTETQYF

v_gene: TRBV6-1
d_gene: -
j_gene: TRBJ2-1
len: 15
abundance: -
CDR3nt: TGTGCCAGCAGCCCCGGTCATAGCGGCAACAATGAGCAGTTCTTC
CDR3aa: CASSPGHSGNNEQFF

v_gene: TRBV4-2
d_gene: TRBD2
j_gene: TRBJ2-6
len: 18
abundance: -
CDR3nt: TGTGCCAGCAGCCCTGCGGGGGACGGAGGCTCTGGGGCCAACGTCCTGACTTTC
CDR3aa: CASSPAGDGGSGANVLTF

v_gene: TRBV28
d_gene: -
j_gene: TRBJ1-5
len: 14
abundance: -
CDR3nt: TGTGCCAGCAGTTTTGGGGGGTACAATCAGCCCCAGCATTTT
CDR3aa: CASSFGGYNQPQHF

v_gene: TRBV30
d_gene: TRBD1
j_gene: TRBJ1-1
len: 13
abundance: -
CDR3nt: TGTGCCTGGGACAGGGGGTCGGGGACTGAAGCTTTCTTT
CDR3aa: CAWDRGSGTEAFF

v_gene: TRBV21-1
d_gene: -
j_gene: TRBJ1-1
len: 15
abundance: -
CDR3nt: TGTGCCAGCACCCATGACAGGTCGGTAGACACTGAAGCTTTCTTT
CDR3aa: CASTHDRSVDTEAFF

v_gene: TRBV7-9
d_gene: TRBD2
j_gene: TRBJ2-1
len: 16
abundance: -
CDR3nt: TGTGCCAGCAGCGCGTTAGCGGGGGGACTTTACAATGAGCAGTTCTTC
CDR3aa: CASSALAGGLYNEQFF

v_gene: TRBV5-4
d_gene: -
j_gene: TRBJ1-2
len: 13
abundance: -
CDR3nt: TGTGCCAGCAGCTTAGGAGGGAACTATGGCTACACCTTC
CDR3aa: CASSLGGNYGYTF

v_gene: TRBV9
d_gene: -
j_gene: TRBJ2-3
len: 17
abundance: once
CDR3nt: TGTGCCAGCAGCGTAACGGCCCTCGGACAGCACACAGATACGCAGTATTTT
CDR3aa: CASSVTALGQHTDTQYF

v_gene: TRBV6-5
d_gene: TRBD1
j_gene: TRBJ1-4
len: 14
abundance: -
CDR3nt: TGTGCCAGCAGATATACAGGGGGGCGTGAAAAACTGTTTTTT
CDR3aa: CASRYTGGREKLFF

v_gene: TRBV7-2
d_gene: TRBD2
j_gene: TRBJ2-5
len: 15
abundance: -
CDR3nt: TGTGCCAGCAGCTTAGGACTAGCGGGCCAAGAGACCCAGTACTTC
CDR3aa: CASSLGLAGQETQYF

v_gene: TRBV2
d_gene: TRBD1
j_gene: TRBJ2-3
len: 15
abundance: -
CDR3nt: TGTGCCAGCAGGGGACAGGGGTCGAGCACAGATACGCAGTATTTT
CDR3aa: CASRGQGSSTDTQYF

v_gene: TRBV9
d_gene: TRBD2
j_gene: TRBJ2-3
len: 17
abundance: few
CDR3nt: TGTGCCAGCAGCCCAATGAGCGGGAGGGTGGTCGCAGATACGCACTATTTT
CDR3aa: CASSPMSGRVVADTHYF

v_gene: TRBV7-2
d_gene: -
j_gene: TRBJ2-7
len: 15
abundance: -
CDR3nt: TGTGCCAGCAGCTTAGCGCCGTGGCAGACCTACGAGCAGTACTTC
CDR3aa: CASSLAPWQTYEQYF